One sample yielded the 3 T cell receptor beta chains listed below, sequenced in a study of Ad26.COV2.S vaccination and SARS-CoV-2 variants. The sample's treatment: about 20 received Ad26.COV2.S at low or high dose, single or two shots; roughly five received placebo; per-sample allocation not given. All samples were drawn on day 63, counting from the first vaccine or placebo injection. The protocol was immunoSEQ multiplex PCR, while the TCRdb copy is restricted to in-frame clones and leaves out a portion. The sample lists about 450,000 clones, 85% to 90% seen once, with around 2.5% in the top ten. Sequencing used peripheral blood, obtained in a trial of Ad26.COV2.S vaccine versus placebo. These receptors all come from a person between 18 and 65 years old who received the Ad26.COV2.S COVID-19 vaccine or a placebo.

The genes are TRBV4-3 and TRBJ1-6, with D unresolved. Per the germline V gene, CDR1 is LGHNA and CDR2 is YSLEER. The CDR3 has 17 amino acids. Between the trimmed V and J ends, which lost 0 bases and 0 bases, there was a span of 9 bases. The chain's CDR3 is CASSQDRSNSYNSPLHF. Written as DNA, the CDR3 is TGCGCCAGCAGCCAAGATCGGTCGAACTCCTATAATTCACCCCTCCACTTT.

This chain uses TRBV2 with TRBJ2-1; D is undetermined. In germline, CDR1 is SNHLY, CDR2 FYNNEI. This CDR3 has 14 amino acids. Trimming pared 3 bases from V and 3 bases from J, leaving 9 bases between. CDR3 DNA sequence: TGTGCCAGCAGTGACCACGGTCTCTACAATGAGCAGTTCTTC. Protein: CASSDHGLYNEQFF.

The V gene is TRBV6-2 or TRBV6-3, the J gene TRBJ1-1; the match to TRBD1 covers 9 bases. The CDR3 totals 14 residues. Germline loops: CDR1 MNHEY, CDR2 SVGEGT. With V trimmed by 1 base and J by 6 bases, 3 bases remained unmatched. The CDR3 region has the DNA TGTGCCAGCAGTTACTGGGGACAGGGTCCTGAAGCTTTCTTT. Its protein is CASSYWGQGPEAFF.